Listed here are 32 T cell receptor beta chains from one sample, sequenced in a study of CD8 T cells in ankylosing spondylitis. For these receptors, no antigen is known. Findings and limits, study-wide: What appeared characteristic of ankylosing spondylitis blood was a TCR beta motif of fewer than ten highly homologous variants.

TCRdb reprocessed the 5' RACE reads via MiXCR and lists one record per CDR3 protein. The sample lists 500,000 or so distinct CDR3 sequences; approximately 5.3% were seen once. Sequenced: blood, either unsorted or a sorted T cell fraction (not recorded which). Every receptor here comes from a male donor with ankylosing spondylitis.

This clonotype was detected ten times or more. The chain joins TRBV4-3 to TRBJ1-3, with unresolved D. The CDR3 is 16 residues long. Deletions cut 0 bases from V and 0 bases from J, with 9 bases between. CDR1 is LGHNA, CDR2 YSLEER, per germline. As DNA, the CDR3 is TGCGCCAGCAGCCAAGACATGGCGATCTCTGGAAACACCATATATTTT. Its protein is CASSQDMAISGNTIYF.

This clonotype was recorded at least ten times. This chain links TRBV4-3 with TRBJ2-1; D is unclear. CDR1 and CDR2 (germline): LGHNA, YSLEER. The CDR3 length is 14 residues. V was shortened by 0 bases and J by 6 bases, with 9 bases between the two germline ends. The CDR3 spells CASSQELISNEQFF. CDR3 in DNA: TGCGCCAGCAGCCAAGAGTTGATCTCCAATGAGCAGTTCTTC.

This clonotype appeared many times. V gene TRBV6-5 combines with J gene TRBJ2-5; TRBD1 might be the D (6 bases). CDR3 size: 15 residues. Germline CDR1 is MNHEY and CDR2 is SVGAGI. With 2 bases removed from V and 5 bases from J, the gap between germline ends came to 15 bases. The CDR3 DNA is TGTGCCAGCAGTTACCTCGACAGGTTTAGGGAGACCCAGTACTTC. Protein: CASSYLDRFRETQYF.

The chain couples TRBV2 to TRBJ2-2; 10 bases are shared with TRBD2. Germline V gives CDR1 SNHLY, CDR2 FYNNEI. This CDR3 comprises 17 residues. Germline trimming cut 7 bases from V and 1 base from J; bases unmatched to any gene: 9. The CDR3 DNA sequence: TGTGCCAGCAAGGGGCTAGCGGGAGAGAAGAACACCGGGGAGCTGTTTTTT. This sequence encodes CASKGLAGEKNTGELFF.

This clonotype was observed at least ten times. The V call is TRBV6-2 or TRBV6-3, the J call TRBJ2-1, with 7 bases fitting TRBD1. CDR3 size: 16 residues. Germline trimming cut 2 bases from V and 0 bases from J; bases unmatched to any gene: 4. Germline-derived CDR1 and CDR2 are MNHEY and SVGEGT. CDR3 in amino acids: CASSYPDRASYNEQFF. CDR3 DNA: TGTGCCAGCAGTTACCCCGACAGGGCCTCCTACAATGAGCAGTTCTTC.

This clonotype was counted many times. This rearrangement joins TRBV24-1 to TRBJ1-2; D call uncertain. CDR1 is KGHDR, CDR2 SFDVKD, per germline. The CDR3 runs to 15 residues. Trimming took off 2 bases at V and 3 bases at J, with 12 bases between the two ends. The CDR3 sequence is CATSDWGVPYYGYTF. CDR3 in DNA: TGTGCCACCAGTGATTGGGGAGTTCCCTACTATGGCTACACCTTC.

This sequence joins TRBV7-8 and TRBJ1-3; D uncertain. The V and J ends lost 1 base and 6 bases respectively, with 10 bases between them. The CDR3 loop spans 14 amino acids. CDR1 and CDR2 from the germline V gene are SGHVS and FQNEAQ. The CDR3 DNA reads TGTGCCAGCAGCTTAGAAGAGGGTATAAACACCATATATTTT. Its translation is CASSLEEGINTIYF.

This clonotype appeared many times. The chain carries TRBV20-1 and TRBJ1-1, with a tentative D call TRBD1 (5 bases). Trimming removed 6 bases at V and 0 bases at J, with 11 bases between. CDR1 is DFQATT and CDR2 is SNEGSKA in the germline V gene (reference sequence). The CDR3 is 13 residues long. The CDR3, as DNA: TGCAGTGCAAAACAGGACATGAACACTGAAGCTTTCTTT. Its translation: CSAKQDMNTEAFF.

This clonotype was seen at least ten times. V usage is TRBV5-1 and J usage is TRBJ2-7; 12 bases are shared with TRBD2. V was pared by 1 base and J by 2 bases, with 4 bases of the junction left unmatched. Germline values: CDR1 SGHRS, CDR2 YFSETQ. This CDR3 has 16 residues. CDR3 sequence: CASSLTLAGGAYEQYF. CDR3 sequence (DNA): TGCGCCAGCAGCTTGACCCTAGCGGGAGGGGCCTACGAGCAGTACTTC.

V is TRBV5-1 and J is TRBJ2-3, with TRBD2 matching 12 bases. Germline loops: CDR1 SGHRS, CDR2 YFSETQ. V was clipped by 5 bases and J by 4 bases; unmatched bases: 8. The length of the CDR3 is 16 residues. The CDR3 DNA follows: TGCGCCAGCAGAGCGACTAGCGGGAGTTACGCAGATACGCAGTATTTT. Its translation is CASRATSGSYADTQYF.

This clonotype was picked up many times. The chain couples TRBV11-2 to TRBJ2-5; D gene uncertain. With 0 bases removed from V and 4 bases from J, the gap between germline ends came to 24 bases. From germline, CDR1 is SGHAT and CDR2 FQNNGV. The CDR3 contains 19 residues. In DNA form, the CDR3 reads TGTGCCAGCAGCTTAGATATCCCCTACTTTGGTGGATCTGGAGAGACCCAGTACTTC. Amino acids: CASSLDIPYFGGSGETQYF.

This clonotype showed up many times. The rearrangement joins TRBV28 to TRBJ1-5; 7 nucleotides align to TRBD1. V shed 10 bases and J 5 bases; nucleotides not matched to a gene: 11. In germline, CDR1 is MDHEN, CDR2 SYDVKM. The CDR3 is 14 residues long. The CDR3: CATWTGRGYQPQHF. CDR3 in DNA: TGTGCCACCTGGACAGGTCGGGGATATCAGCCCCAGCATTTT.

This clonotype was counted at least ten times. The gene calls are TRBV29-1 and TRBJ1-1, with D hard to call. The CDR3 has 13 residues. Deletions cut 6 bases from V and 2 bases from J, with 13 bases between. Germline values: CDR1 SQVTM, CDR2 ANQGSEA. The CDR3 loop is CSVEPNANTEAFF. The CDR3 DNA follows: TGCAGCGTGGAACCGAACGCAAACACTGAAGCTTTCTTT.

This clonotype was counted ten times or more. The V and J genes are TRBV28 and TRBJ1-1, with no clear D. The CDR3 contains 14 residues. Per germline, CDR1 MDHEN and CDR2 SYDVKM. The germline V and J ends were trimmed by 7 bases and 0 bases, with 12 bases remaining between them. The CDR3 region is CASISTALNTEAFF. The CDR3 DNA sequence: TGTGCCAGCATCTCAACAGCTTTGAACACTGAAGCTTTCTTT.

There are many counts of this clonotype. The CDR3 region has the DNA TGTGCCAGCAGTTACGCAGGGAGCAATCAGCCCCAGCATTTT. It codes for CASSYAGSNQPQHF. The chain joins TRBV6-5 to TRBJ1-5; TRBD1 is a possible D gene (5 bases). The CDR3 spans 14 residues. CDR1 and CDR2 (germline): MNHEY, SVGAGI. V was shortened by 2 bases and J by 1 base, with 6 bases between the two germline ends.

The table lists this clonotype with many counts. This chain connects TRBV20-1 to TRBJ1-5; TRBD1 aligns across 8 bases. Looked up from germline, CDR1 is DFQATT and CDR2 is SNEGSKA (reference sequence). The CDR3 contains 19 residues. V shed 0 bases, J shed 0 bases, and the junction held 13 bases outside the gene matches. CDR3 protein: CSARDRYRGRPYSNQPQHF. The CDR3 DNA reads TGCAGTGCTAGAGATCGGTACAGGGGGAGGCCTTATAGCAATCAGCCCCAGCATTTT.

This clonotype appeared many times. This chain connects TRBV28 to TRBJ1-5; D perhaps matches TRBD1 (5 bases). This CDR3 spans 18 amino acids. Germline V gives CDR1 MDHEN, CDR2 SYDVKM. V shed 8 bases and J shed 1 base, with 24 bases lying between them. This CDR3 reads CASQTQGWGSRSNQPQHF. In DNA form, the CDR3 reads TGTGCCAGCCAAACCCAGGGCTGGGGGTCCAGGAGCAATCAGCCCCAGCATTTT.

This clonotype has at least ten counts. The chain is built from TRBV12-3 or TRBV12-4 and TRBJ2-7; no definite D call. Trimming stripped 3 bases from V and 3 bases from J, with 15 bases between. CDR3 size: 15 residues. The CDR3 sequence is CASSFVLDSVYEQYF. Here the CDR3 DNA reads TGTGCCAGCAGTTTTGTTTTGGATTCGGTCTACGAGCAGTACTTC.

This clonotype was counted many times. The genes are TRBV29-1 and TRBJ2-5; TRBD2 matches at 9 bases. The germline V gene has CDR1 SQVTM and CDR2 ANQGSEA. J lost 4 bases, V lost 1 base, and 4 bases had no gene match. The CDR3 is 14 amino acids. The CDR3 sequence is CSVEGAGGLETQYF. CDR3 nucleotide sequence: TGCAGCGTTGAAGGAGCGGGAGGACTAGAGACCCAGTACTTC.

In its sample, this clonotype was seen many times. The rearrangement links TRBV7-8 to TRBJ2-1; no reliable D call. The CDR3 sequence is 14 residues long. Germline V gene data show CDR1 as SGHVS and CDR2 as FQNEAQ. V lost 1 base to trimming and J lost 7 bases, with 11 bases between them. CDR3 loop: CASSLGTNTNEQFF. The CDR3 coding sequence is TGTGCCAGCAGCTTAGGAACTAATACGAATGAGCAGTTCTTC.

Only a few counts were recorded for this clonotype. The V and J genes are TRBV25-1 and TRBJ2-1; 7 bases are shared with TRBD2. CDR1 and CDR2 (germline): MGHDK, SYGVNS. Trimming removed 3 bases from V and 4 bases from J; junction bases left unmatched: 9. This CDR3 spans 16 amino acids. The CDR3 reads CASSEPLADTYNEQFF. The CDR3 DNA reads as TGTGCCAGCAGTGAGCCTCTAGCGGATACGTACAATGAGCAGTTCTTC.

This clonotype has ten or more counts. The gene calls are TRBV4-2 and TRBJ2-3; 10 bases fit TRBD2. The germline gives CDR1 LGHNA, CDR2 YNFKEQ. This CDR3 spans 16 amino acids. The trim removed 3 bases at V and 3 bases at J, leaving 6 bases unmatched. CDR3 in amino acids: CASSQPAGGPTDTQYF. The DNA of the CDR3 is TGTGCCAGCAGCCAGCCAGCGGGGGGGCCGACAGATACGCAGTATTTT.

This clonotype was recorded at least ten times. The V and J genes are TRBV15 and TRBJ2-1; D could derive from TRBD1 or TRBD2 (5 bases each). CDR3 length: 11 residues. The V gene's germline CDR1 is LNHNV and CDR2 YYDKDF (reference sequence). V was cut by 8 bases and J by 8 bases, with 10 bases left in between. In DNA, the CDR3 is TGTGCCACCGGGGGTTTGGATGAGCAGTTCTTC. This translates into CATGGLDEQFF.

Many counts were recorded for this clonotype. The rearrangement links TRBV29-1 to TRBJ2-2; D is unclear. The CDR3 contains 13 residues. Trimming left V 4 bases short and J 6 bases short, with 12 bases between. Germline CDR1 reads SQVTM; CDR2 reads ANQGSEA. The CDR3 spells CSVGAREAGELFF. The CDR3 nucleotides are TGCAGCGTTGGGGCTAGAGAAGCCGGGGAGCTGTTTTTT.

To note about this clonotype: A much larger clone is a single base away; this may be a read error. The gene calls are TRBV5-1 and TRBJ1-4, with D perhaps TRBD1 (6 bases). The CDR3 extends over 15 amino acids. From germline, CDR1 is SGHRS and CDR2 YFSETQ. Trimming took 4 bases from V and 5 from J, leaving 15 bases between them. For the CDR3, the DNA is TGCGCCAGCAGCGATTACAGGGAGACGAATGAAAAACTGTTTTTT. It codes for CASSDYRETNEKLFF.

At least ten counts were recorded for this clonotype. This chain joins TRBV5-5 and TRBJ2-2; TRBD2 agrees at 8 bases. The CDR3 loop spans 15 amino acids. Germline V gene sequence: CDR1 SGHKS, CDR2 YYEKEE (reference sequence). V lost 3 bases to trimming and J lost 4 bases; unmatched junction nucleotides: 5. The CDR3 DNA sequence: TGTGCCAGCAGCTCCGGGACTAGAGCCACCGGGGAGCTGTTTTTT. Encoded protein: CASSSGTRATGELFF.

There are many counts of this clonotype. This chain uses TRBV6-2 or TRBV6-3 with TRBJ2-5, with 11 bases identical to TRBD2. From germline, CDR1 is MNHEY and CDR2 SVGEGT. The ends lost 6 bases at V and 5 bases at J; junction bases unmatched: 2. This CDR3 has 13 residues. CDR3 sequence reads: CASRLAGVETQYF. The DNA for the CDR3 is TGTGCCAGCAGACTAGCGGGGGTGGAGACCCAGTACTTC.

The rearrangement joins TRBV27 to TRBJ1-4; 10 nucleotides match TRBD1. With V trimmed by 6 bases and J by 8 bases, 9 bases remained unmatched. This CDR3 comprises 15 residues. CDR1 MNHEY and CDR2 SMNVEV come from the germline V gene (reference sequence). DNA of the CDR3: TGTGCCAGCAGCAGAGCCGGACAGGGGGAAGAAAAACTGTTTTTT. This encodes CASSRAGQGEEKLFF.

Ten or more counts support this clonotype. The V and J genes are TRBV13 and TRBJ1-1, with D unclear. In germline, CDR1 is PRHDT, CDR2 FYEKMQ (reference sequence). Between the trimmed V and J ends, which lost 5 bases and 0 bases, there was a span of 7 bases. CDR3 length equals 13 residues. For the CDR3, the DNA is TGTGCCAGCAGCCAAACAATGAACACTGAAGCTTTCTTT. Encoded protein: CASSQTMNTEAFF.

This clonotype has just a few counts. The rearrangement links TRBV6-2 or TRBV6-3 to TRBJ2-3; D is unclear. The germline gives CDR1 MNHEY, CDR2 SVGEGT. With 4 bases removed from V and 2 bases from J, the gap between germline ends came to 10 bases. This CDR3 is 14 amino acids long. As DNA, the CDR3 is TGTGCCAGCAGTTGGGCTAGAGACACAGATACGCAGTATTTT. It yields the protein CASSWARDTDTQYF.

In this sample, this clonotype turned up many times. This chain links TRBV20-1 with TRBJ2-7; no firm D call. Deletions cut 5 bases from V and 5 bases from J, with 13 bases between. CDR1 and CDR2 from the germline V gene are DFQATT and SNEGSKA (reference sequence). This CDR3 is built from 12 residues. CDR3 residues: CSAPWLGNEQYF. The DNA of the CDR3 is TGCAGTGCTCCCTGGCTTGGAAACGAGCAGTACTTC.

This clonotype has just a few counts. CDR3 in DNA: TGTGCCAGCAGCCGGGGACTAGCGGGAGTGAGCACCTACAATGAGCAGTTCTTC. It is translated as CASSRGLAGVSTYNEQFF. The chain is built from TRBV28 and TRBJ2-1, with 14 bases that match TRBD2. CDR1 MDHEN and CDR2 SYDVKM come from the germline V gene. Trimming took 6 bases from V and 2 from J; bases not matched to a gene: 9. The CDR3 totals 18 residues. Full variable domain (remainder filled in from reference TRBV28 and TRBJ2-1): DVKVTQSSRYLVKRTGEKVFLECVQDMDHENMFWYRQDPGLGLRLIYFSYDVKMKEKGDIPEGYSVSREKKERFSLILESASTNQTSMYLCASSRGLAGVSTYNEQFFGPGTRLTVL.